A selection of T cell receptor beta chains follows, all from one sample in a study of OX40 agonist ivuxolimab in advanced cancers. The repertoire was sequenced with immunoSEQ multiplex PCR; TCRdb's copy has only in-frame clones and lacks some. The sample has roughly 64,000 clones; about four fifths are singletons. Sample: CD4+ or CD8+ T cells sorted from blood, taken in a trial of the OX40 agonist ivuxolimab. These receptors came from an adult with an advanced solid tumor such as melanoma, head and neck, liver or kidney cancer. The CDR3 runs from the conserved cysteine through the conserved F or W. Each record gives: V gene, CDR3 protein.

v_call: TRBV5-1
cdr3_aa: CASSLQGGELSTEAFF

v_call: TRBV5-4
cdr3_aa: CASSFPGQGDYGYTF

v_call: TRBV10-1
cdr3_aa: CASGGRQNTGELFF

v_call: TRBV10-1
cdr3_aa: CASSVDGPYEQYF

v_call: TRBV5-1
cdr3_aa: CASSWTGQETQYF

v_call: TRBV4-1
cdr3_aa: CASSQGGAGVQQPQHF

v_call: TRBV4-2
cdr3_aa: CASSPYPGTSGGTYEQYF

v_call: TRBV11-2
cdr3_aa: CASSFEWVDQETQYF

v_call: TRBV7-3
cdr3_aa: CASSLTGGQETQYF

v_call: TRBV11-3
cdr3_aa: CASSPLREEAGANVLTF

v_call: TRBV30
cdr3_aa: CAWSAAGGSYEQYF

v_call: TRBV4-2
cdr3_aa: CASSPSWALKSPLHF

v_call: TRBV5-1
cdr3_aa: CASSSTPGQGYEQYF

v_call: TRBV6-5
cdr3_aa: CASSNADRAKYF

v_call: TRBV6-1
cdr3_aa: CASSGLAGGPDTQYF

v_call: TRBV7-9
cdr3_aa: CASSSRGEVRQGGTEAFF

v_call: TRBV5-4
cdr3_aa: CASSLGGPSGEQYF

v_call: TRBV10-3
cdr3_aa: CAISGKQGLNTEAFF

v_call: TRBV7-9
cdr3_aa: CASSLLSGSTDTQYF

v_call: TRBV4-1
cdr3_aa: CASSHSRSLGTGVRNEQFF

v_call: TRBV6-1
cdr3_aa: CASSDSTGQPQHF

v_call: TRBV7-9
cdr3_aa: CASSLDSLQGLTDTQYF

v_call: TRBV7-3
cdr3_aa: CASSLTSVGYEQYF

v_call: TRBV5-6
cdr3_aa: CASSAGLSSNEQFF

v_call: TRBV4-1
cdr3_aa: CASSGKAGGLADTQYF

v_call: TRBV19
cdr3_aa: CASSIDQRFSTDTQYF

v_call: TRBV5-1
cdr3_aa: CASSLGGREAEAFF

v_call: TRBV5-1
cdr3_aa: CASSEQGFTMSGANVLTF

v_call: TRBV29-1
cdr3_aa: CSASLGTGSTDTQYF

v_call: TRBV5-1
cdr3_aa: CASSLDSSGRINEQFF

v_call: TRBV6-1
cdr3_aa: CASRPSGVQAFF

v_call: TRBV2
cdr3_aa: CASIWGRSNYGYTF

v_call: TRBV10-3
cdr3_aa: CAISEHRGSNQPQHF

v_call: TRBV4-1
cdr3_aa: CASSQDFHSLIYEQYF

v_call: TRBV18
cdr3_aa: CASSPRSQNEKLFF

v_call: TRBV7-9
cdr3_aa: CASSTGETQYF

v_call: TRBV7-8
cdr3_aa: CASSPDSDRPRETQYF

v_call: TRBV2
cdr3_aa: CASTRDITNYGYTF

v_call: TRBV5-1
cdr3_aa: CASSFWLQGKNYGYTF

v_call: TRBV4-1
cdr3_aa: CASSQDPKNTEAFF

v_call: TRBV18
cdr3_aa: CASSPPGQQPQHF